This T cell receptor (beta chain) emerged from a study of beta chain features in type 1 diabetes. What was sequenced were expressed TCRB transcripts, since all of the isolated RNA had been reverse transcribed. The repertoire was sequenced with immunoSEQ multiplex PCR; TCRdb's copy has only in-frame clones and lacks some. The table shows about 340,000 clones, with less than 9.5% occurring only once. Germline CDR1 is SGHDT and CDR2 is YYEEEE. Trimming stripped 1 base from V and 7 bases from J, with 12 bases between. The CDR3 runs to 13 residues. The material sequenced was central memory CD4+ T cells from blood. This clonotype was obtained from a woman younger than 30 in good health. J is TRBJ2-7 and V is TRBV5-6, with a possible D match to TRBD1 (5 bases). The CDR3 reads CASSLYWGQEQYF. The CDR3 DNA follows: TGTGCCAGCAGCTTGTACTGGGGCCAGGAGCAGTACTTC.